This entry features one TCR beta chain sequence. V was pared by 5 bases and J by 0 bases, with 4 bases of the junction left unmatched. This CDR3 is built from 15 residues. Germline lookup yields CDR1 SGHAT and CDR2 FQNNGV. The method was immunoSEQ multiplex PCR; TCRdb's version includes in-frame clones alone and lacks a portion of them. The sample records 250,000 to 400,000 clones, under 95% being singletons. The sample comes from a study of blood T cell repertoires in COVID-19. Study at large: T cells, B-cell-depleted T cells, or PBMCs provided the cDNA or gDNA that served as material.

This chain connects TRBV11-2 to TRBJ2-7; TRBD2 matches 10 bases. This TCR was recovered from a man aged 55 to 69 who had recovered from COVID-19. Specimen: PBMCs or T cells enriched from blood (not recorded which). The CDR3 nucleotides read TGTGCCAGCAGCCTAGCGGGAGTCTCCTCCTACGAGCAGTACTTC. It encodes CASSLAGVSSYEQYF.